A single sample gave rise to the 21 T cell receptor beta chains below, sequenced in a study of identical twins. TCRdb reprocessed the 5' RACE reads with MiXCR, giving one entry per CDR3 protein. This table has about 660,000 distinct CDR3 sequences, more than 6.5% appearing once. These same records also appear under a second study, on yellow fever vaccine responses in identical twins.

Sequencing was performed on PBMCs. All receptors derive from a woman aged 18-30 years in good health.

The chain carries TRBV6-2 or TRBV6-3 and TRBJ2-7; 11 bases align to TRBD2. The germline V gene has CDR1 MNHEY and CDR2 SVGEGT. J gave up 4 bases and V 1 base, and 3 bases lay outside the gene matches. The CDR3 sequence is 15 residues long. Here the CDR3 reads CASSYFGLAGYEQYF. In DNA, the CDR3 is TGTGCCAGCAGTTACTTCGGACTAGCGGGTTACGAGCAGTACTTC.

The J gene is TRBJ2-7, the V gene TRBV4-3; no firm D call. This CDR3 contains 14 residues. CDR1 LGHNA and CDR2 YSLEER come from the germline V gene. V was clipped by 4 bases and J by 5 bases, with 15 bases between them. CDR3 residues: CASSPSSKAHEQYF. CDR3 bases: TGCGCCAGCAGCCCTTCCAGCAAGGCCCACGAGCAGTACTTC.

The CDR3: CAISQGPDQETQYF. In nucleotides, the CDR3 is TGTGCCATCAGTCAGGGTCCGGACCAAGAGACCCAGTACTTC. The genes are TRBV10-3 and TRBJ2-5; perhaps TRBD1 as D (5 bases). Germline CDR1 is ENHRY and CDR2 is SYGVKD. CDR3 length: 14 amino acids. V gave up 5 bases and J gave up 0 bases, with 10 bases separating them.

This clonotype showed up many times. V and J are TRBV7-9 and TRBJ1-5; no definite D call. The germline CDR1 and CDR2 sequences are SEHNR and FQNEAQ (reference sequence). The CDR3 length is 15 residues. The V and J ends lost 4 bases and 0 bases respectively, with 10 bases between them. The DNA of the CDR3 is TGTGCCAGCAGCTCGACGGCATATAGCAATCAGCCCCAGCATTTT. This gives the protein CASSSTAYSNQPQHF.

About this clonotype: At one boundary the junction diverges from the germline segment, which might be a read error. The CDR3 region is CAISLGPYEQYF. Written as DNA, the CDR3 is TGTGCCATCAGCCTCGGACCCTACGAGCAGTACTTC. This chain connects TRBV5-6 to TRBJ2-7; no clear D gene. The CDR3 sequence is 12 residues long. Per the germline V gene, CDR1 is SGHDT and CDR2 is YYEEEE.

This chain joins TRBV6-5 and TRBJ2-1, with D perhaps TRBD1 or TRBD2 (6 bases each). Germline V gives CDR1 MNHEY, CDR2 SVGAGI. The V and J ends lost 6 bases and 12 bases respectively, with 15 bases between them. The CDR3 runs 12 residues. The CDR3 region has the DNA TGTGCCAGCAGCGAAGGGGGGCGGGTGCAGTTCTTC. Translating gives CASSEGGRVQFF.

This clonotype was seen more than once but under ten times. J is TRBJ2-2 and V is TRBV20-1, with 8 nucleotides matching TRBD2. CDR3 length equals 15 residues. Germline V gene sequence: CDR1 DFQATT, CDR2 SNEGSKA (reference sequence). J lost 0 bases, V lost 2 bases, and 2 bases had no gene match. CDR3 residues: CSARHSGANTGELFF. The CDR3 bases are TGCAGTGCTAGACATAGCGGGGCGAACACCGGGGAGCTGTTTTTT.

This clonotype was counted a few times. V and J are TRBV6-2 or TRBV6-3 and TRBJ2-3, with D uncertain. V was cut by 0 bases and J by 2 bases, with 12 bases left in between. Germline V gene sequence: CDR1 MNHEY, CDR2 SVGEGT. The CDR3 spans 16 residues. CDR3 in DNA: TGTGCCAGCAGTTACTCAGAAAATCCTGCCACAGATACGCAGTATTTT. It is translated as CASSYSENPATDTQYF.

CDR3 sequence reads: CASSRMTGELNTEAFF. The CDR3 DNA sequence: TGCGCCAGCAGCCGGATGACAGGGGAGTTGAACACTGAAGCTTTCTTT. The chain has TRBV5-1 and TRBJ1-1, with 8 nucleotides matching TRBD1. Germline V gene data show CDR1 as SGHRS and CDR2 as YFSETQ. The J segment lost 0 bases and the V segment lost 4 bases, leaving 8 bases of the junction unmatched. The CDR3 consists of 16 residues. Looking up the rest from reference TRBV5-1 and TRBJ1-1 gives the full variable domain: KAGVTQTPRYLIKTRGQQVTLSCSPISGHRSVSWYQQTPGQGLQFLFEYFSETQRNKGNFPGRFSGRQFSNSRSEMNVSTLELGDSALYLCASSRMTGELNTEAFFGQGTRLTVV.

The V gene is TRBV3-1, the J gene TRBJ2-5; TRBD2 is a possible D gene (6 bases). Germline CDR1 LGHDT, CDR2 YNNKEL (reference sequence). Trimming stripped 4 bases from V and 4 bases from J, with 13 bases between. This CDR3 has 14 amino acids. Here the CDR3 DNA reads TGTGCCAGCAGCCGGACCCAGCGGGCAGAGACCCAGTACTTC. This codes for CASSRTQRAETQYF.

The rearrangement uses TRBV11-2 and TRBJ2-3; no reliable D call. Trimming cost V 5 bases and J 2 bases, with 14 bases left between them. The germline V gene encodes CDR1 SGHAT and CDR2 FQNNGV. There are 15 residues in the CDR3. The DNA of the CDR3 is TGTGCCAGCAGCCCAGGACGGGTACCCACAGATACGCAGTATTTT. Translated: CASSPGRVPTDTQYF.

This clonotype came up once. The chain couples TRBV28 to TRBJ2-1; 9 bases fit TRBD2. The J segment lost 8 bases and the V segment lost 3 bases, leaving 8 bases of the junction unmatched. This CDR3 spans 15 amino acids. CDR1 and CDR2 from the germline V gene are MDHEN and SYDVKM. In DNA form, the CDR3 reads TGTGCCAGCAGTTTTATCGGCGGGGGGGCGTATGAGCAGTTCTTC. It codes for CASSFIGGGAYEQFF. The full variable domain, with the rest looked up from reference TRBV28 and TRBJ2-1, is DVKVTQSSRYLVKRTGEKVFLECVQDMDHENMFWYRQDPGLGLRLIYFSYDVKMKEKGDIPEGYSVSREKKERFSLILESASTNQTSMYLCASSFIGGGAYEQFFGPGTRLTVL.

This clonotype was picked up a small number of times. V gene TRBV29-1 combines with J gene TRBJ2-1; the D is unclear. Germline V lookup: CDR1 SQVTM, CDR2 ANQGSEA. The CDR3 is 10 amino acids. The V end was cut by 4 bases, the J end by 4 bases, with 2 bases between. Here the CDR3 DNA reads TGCAGCGTTGCGTACAATGAGCAGTTCTTC. Encoded protein: CSVAYNEQFF.

This clonotype was counted between two and nine times. This chain connects TRBV7-2 to TRBJ2-2; D remains ambiguous. Deletions cut 5 bases from V and 3 bases from J, with 10 bases between. The germline gives CDR1 SGHTA, CDR2 FQGNSA. The CDR3 has 14 amino acids. CDR3 loop: CASSLYLHTGELFF. The CDR3 DNA follows: TGTGCCAGCAGCCTCTACCTGCACACCGGGGAGCTGTTTTTT.

The chain recombines TRBV27 with TRBJ2-2, with no clear D. Germline assignment: CDR1 MNHEY and CDR2 SMNVEV (reference sequence). This CDR3 contains 15 residues. With 2 bases removed from V and 2 bases from J, the gap between germline ends came to 9 bases. CDR3 DNA: TGTGCCAGCAGTTTAATAGGGTTAAACACCGGGGAGCTGTTTTTT. This gives the protein CASSLIGLNTGELFF.

The table lists this clonotype with many counts. The J gene is TRBJ2-7, the V gene TRBV10-3; D call uncertain. CDR1 is ENHRY and CDR2 is SYGVKD in the germline V gene. Trimming pared 6 bases from V and 2 bases from J, leaving 8 bases between. CDR3 length equals 12 residues. CDR3 sequence: CAISKVPYEQYF. The DNA of the CDR3 is TGTGCCATCAGCAAGGTTCCCTACGAGCAGTACTTC.

The genes are TRBV5-6 and TRBJ2-5, with 9 bases lining up with TRBD1. The germline CDR1 and CDR2 sequences are SGHDT and YYEEEE. Germline trimming cut 3 bases from V and 3 bases from J; bases unmatched to any gene: 6. This CDR3 is 15 amino acids long. CDR3 region: CASSYGQGLEETQYF. CDR3 DNA: TGTGCCAGCAGCTACGGACAGGGGTTGGAAGAGACCCAGTACTTC.

The chain recombines TRBV18 with TRBJ1-1; D might be TRBD1 (6 bases). Per germline, CDR1 KGHSH and CDR2 LQKENI. The CDR3 is 13 residues long. V gave up 5 bases and J gave up 2 bases, with 9 bases separating them. CDR3 loop: CASSGGPNTEAFF. Here the CDR3 DNA reads TGTGCCAGCTCAGGGGGCCCAAACACTGAAGCTTTCTTT.

This chain links TRBV20-1 with TRBJ2-7; D tentatively reads TRBD1 or TRBD2 (5 bases each). The CDR3 length is 15 residues. Between the trimmed V and J ends, which lost 2 bases and 3 bases, there was a span of 17 bases. Germline CDR1 and CDR2: DFQATT and SNEGSKA (reference sequence). CDR3 amino acids: CSARSGDVQFYEQYF. CDR3 nucleotide sequence: TGCAGTGCTAGATCCGGGGACGTCCAATTCTACGAGCAGTACTTC.

This clonotype turned up a few times. This sequence joins TRBV14 and TRBJ2-7, with no clear D. The V gene lost 4 bases and the J gene lost 2 bases, with 12 bases spanning the gap. This CDR3 is 14 amino acids long. Germline lookup yields CDR1 SGHDN and CDR2 FVKESK. Here the CDR3 reads CASSPHDPTYEQYF. CDR3 coding DNA: TGTGCCAGCAGCCCGCACGACCCGACCTACGAGCAGTACTTC.

V gene TRBV18 combines with J gene TRBJ2-6; perhaps TRBD1 as D (6 bases). Trimming cost V 1 base and J 0 bases, with 13 bases left between them. CDR3 length equals 18 residues. CDR1 and CDR2 (germline): KGHSH, LQKENI. In nucleotides, the CDR3 is TGTGCCAGCTCACCACTTCCCAGGGGAAGCTCTGGGGCCAACGTCCTGACTTTC. Translation gives CASSPLPRGSSGANVLTF.